A selection of T cell receptor beta chains follows, all from one sample in a study of response to subunit inactivated influenza vaccine. TCRdb ran MiXCR on the RT-PCR reads and lists one entry per CDR3 protein. The sample includes about 540,000 distinct CDR3 sequences, roughly 23% of them seen just once. These data are also associated with another study on T cells expressing NK-cell markers.

The sample in question was CD4+ T cells sorted from PBMCs, obtained 11 to 12 days after vaccination. The receptors were sampled from a man aged 50 to 60 who received an inactivated influenza vaccine. Both conserved end residues are part of each CDR3. D genes are given only for firm matches. Expanded clones are given a class, and other clones once, few, many or no size at all.

d_gene	v_gene	abundance	len	j_gene	CDR3aa	CDR3nt
NA	TRBV29-1	NA	15	TRBJ2-5	CSVAASEREKETQYF	TGCAGCGTTGCAGCTAGCGAAAGGGAGAAAGAGACCCAGTACTTC
NA	TRBV7-9	NA	12	TRBJ2-3	CASSGSTDTKYF	TGTGCCAGCAGCGGGAGCACAGATACGAAGTATTTT
NA	TRBV27	few	17	TRBJ2-7	CASSLSLLRNRLNEQYF	TGTGCCAGCAGTTTATCGCTTTTGAGGAACAGGCTCAACGAGCAGTACTTC
NA	TRBV28	NA	16	TRBJ2-7	CASTSPGSLLTYEQYF	TGTGCCAGCACCTCTCCCGGCTCTCTTTTAACCTACGAGCAGTACTTC
TRBD1	TRBV5-1	NA	15	TRBJ2-5	CASSQDRGRTRTQYF	TGCGCCAGCAGCCAGGACAGGGGGCGAACTCGGACCCAGTACTTC
NA	TRBV5-1	NA	15	TRBJ2-1	CASSLQLAVYNEQFF	TGCGCCAGCAGCTTGCAGCTTGCCGTCTACAATGAGCAGTTCTTC
NA	TRBV7-2	few	14	TRBJ1-1	CASSPWQRGTEAFF	TGTGCCAGCAGCCCCTGGCAGCGGGGGACTGAAGCTTTCTTT
NA	TRBV27	NA	15	TRBJ2-4	CASSLSREHENIQYF	TGTGCCAGCAGCTTGTCCCGGGAGCACGAAAACATTCAGTACTTC
NA	TRBV4-3	few	17	TRBJ2-3	CASSQEVQRTSTDTQYF	TGCGCCAGCAGCCAAGAGGTCCAGCGGACTAGCACAGATACGCAGTATTTT
NA	TRBV10-2	many	11	TRBJ1-1	CASSEVAEAFF	TGCGCCAGCAGTGAGGTTGCTGAAGCTTTCTTT
NA	TRBV29-1	NA	13	TRBJ1-2	CSVREWGGYGYTF	TGCAGCGTCCGGGAGTGGGGTGGCTATGGCTACACCTTC
NA	TRBV19	NA	19	TRBJ2-6	CASSIGPGQSGTGANVLTF	TGTGCCAGTAGTATAGGTCCCGGACAGTCCGGGACTGGGGCCAACGTCCTGACTTTC
TRBD2	TRBV7-9	few	14	TRBJ2-7	CASRLAGETYEQYF	TGTGCCAGCAGGTTGGCGGGGGAAACCTACGAGCAGTACTTC
NA	TRBV11-2	few	17	TRBJ1-1	CASSLDLVPPWGTEAFF	TGTGCCAGCAGCTTAGATCTAGTTCCACCCTGGGGGACTGAAGCTTTCTTT
NA	TRBV6-2/TRBV6-3	NA	13	TRBJ1-1	CASEEEINTEAFF	TGTGCCAGCGAGGAGGAGATAAACACTGAAGCTTTCTTT
NA	TRBV6-2/TRBV6-3	NA	16	TRBJ2-2	CASSFSPGLSSGELFF	TGTGCCAGCAGTTTTAGCCCCGGGCTCAGCAGTGGGGAGCTGTTTTTT
TRBD1	TRBV12-3/TRBV12-4	few	14	TRBJ2-7	CASSLVGRGHEQYF	TGTGCCAGCAGTTTAGTTGGCAGGGGGCACGAGCAGTACTTC